This TCR beta chain was recorded in a study of siplizumab effects on memory and regulatory T cells. Study-wide findings and caveats: In roughly 80-97% of proliferating CD4+ or CD8+ clones, a naive or memory phenotype could not be assigned. Naive T cells seemed more diverse than memory cells and seemed major alloresponse contributors. Suppressive function of proliferating Tregs from siplizumab cultures was not confirmed.

Trimming removed 10 bases from V and 8 bases from J; junction bases left unmatched: 8. This CDR3 has 12 amino acids. Germline lookup yields CDR1 LNHDA and CDR2 SQIVND (reference sequence). With respect to this clone: Its antigen is still unknown.

Sequencing used immunoSEQ multiplex PCR; TCRdb keeps in-frame clones, though not all of them. The profile shows approximately 100,000 clones, about 91% of them singletons. The TCR originated in a human donor in good health. J is TRBJ1-2 and V is TRBV19; TRBD1 matches 9 bases. Material: Tregs sorted from blood. In DNA form, the CDR3 reads TGTGCCACTTCACAGGGGGCAAACGGCTACACCTTC. Amino acids: CATSQGANGYTF.